One TCR beta chain is described in this entry. What this receptor recognizes is not known. Germline and junction disagree at one end, which may indicate a read error. RNA was isolated from bulk, unsorted tissue, and RNA quality was assessed with a NanoDrop ND-1000 and an Agilent 2100. The donors were newly diagnosed lung cancer patients admitted for thoracic surgery in China from August to November 2014 who had not received prior chemotherapy. Patients with previous radiotherapy or chemotherapy, or with another concurrent cancer, were excluded from the study. Surgical tissue pieces of 1-2 cm3 were preserved in RNAlater solution and stored at -80 °C until use. Receptor amplification or capture employed multiplex PCR. Data came from an Illumina HiSeq 2500. TCRbeta libraries were constructed through three rounds of nested PCR with primers (Table S4) according to protocols modified from ARM-PCR. Before sequencing, PCR products of 200-500 bp were cut from the gel and purified using the QIAquick gel extraction kit. On the authors' methods: Reads were cleaned using Trimmomatic, were merged into complete CDR3 sequences using FLASH, and were assigned to V(D)J germline segments using MiTCR. VDJtools was used to compute clonal diversity as the inverse Simpson's index. Productive reads were defined as in-frame sequences without a premature stop codon. TCRdb cleaned the public reads at Q25 with fastp, built clones with MiXCR and kept in-frame beta chains. A single entry per CDR3 protein holds the most common genes and DNA from its merged rows. The V and J calls here are based on TCRdb, not the publication. For this sample the table gives about 120,000 distinct CDR3 sequences, of which 75% to 90% were detected only once. Approximately 22% of the sample lies in the top ten.

CDR1 and CDR2 are drawn from the germline V gene: SGHDT, YYEEEE. Including cysteine and phenylalanine, the CDR3 has 13 amino acids. Only the CDR3 region is kept as DNA, spanning 39 bases read in frame from base 1. This sample is part of a study of tumor and adjacent non-tumor tissue in lung cancer listed by TCRdb under 2018. Regarding the research as a whole: Patients with adenocarcinoma (around 13), squamous cell carcinoma (2) and small cell lung cancer (1) were included in the cohort. The 15 enrolled patients, of whom 10 were men and 5 were women, were aged 31 to 76 years and were diagnosed with TNM stage I to III disease. Sequencing produced about 130,000,000 productive TCRbeta reads in total, an average of approximately 4.5 million reads per sample. The study compared bulk TCRbeta repertoires between lung tumor tissue and matched distant non-tumor lung tissue from more than twelve lung cancer patients. Around 30 paired specimens, one tumor and one normal lung sample per patient, were profiled by TCRbeta CDR3 sequencing.

Overall study results and their limits: Neither the sequencing platform nor unique molecular identifiers are named or mentioned anywhere in the methods. Peripheral blood was not sequenced, so blood TCRbeta repertoires were not examined in the lung cancer patients of the study. Younger patients had significantly higher TCR diversity, and higher tumor TCR diversity was associated with shorter overall and disease-free survival. Only approximately 16 patients were included in the cohort, and the need for larger samples and more detailed clinical data was noted by the authors. Tumor tissue showed significantly higher TCR diversity (inverse Simpson) than normal lung tissue, at 431.37 vs 166.20 (P = 0.0075, Mann-Whitney U test). The top 100 clones accounted for a significantly larger cumulative portion of the repertoire in normal lung than in tumor tissue.

The clonotype was recovered from a man in his 70s with non-small cell lung cancer. The material sequenced was lung tumor tissue. The rearranged chain carries TRBV5-6 and TRBJ2-5, and TRBD1 may be the D gene, going by 6 matching bases. The encoded CDR3 is CAGSLGAWGTQYF. In nucleotide form, the sequence is TGTGCCGGCAGCTTGGGGGCGTGGGGGACCCAGTACTTC.